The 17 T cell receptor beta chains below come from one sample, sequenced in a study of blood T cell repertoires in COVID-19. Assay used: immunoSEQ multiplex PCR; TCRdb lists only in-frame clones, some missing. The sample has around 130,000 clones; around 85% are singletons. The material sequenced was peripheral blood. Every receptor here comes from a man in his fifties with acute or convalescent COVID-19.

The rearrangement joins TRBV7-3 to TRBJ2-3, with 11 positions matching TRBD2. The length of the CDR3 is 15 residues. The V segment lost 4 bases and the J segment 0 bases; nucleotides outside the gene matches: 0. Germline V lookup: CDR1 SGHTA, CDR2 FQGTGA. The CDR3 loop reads CASSWTSGSTDTQYF. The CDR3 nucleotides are TGTGCCAGCAGCTGGACTAGCGGGAGCACAGATACGCAGTATTTT.

This chain's CDR3 is CASSLDPGEGGYTF. The CDR3 bases are TGCGCCAGCAGCTTGGATCCGGGGGAAGGTGGCTACACCTTC. The rearrangement uses TRBV5-1 and TRBJ1-2; D is perhaps TRBD1 (5 bases). Trimming left V 0 bases short and J 7 bases short, with 13 bases between. Germline-derived CDR1 and CDR2 are SGHRS and YFSETQ. This CDR3 region has 14 residues. Together with reference TRBV5-1 and TRBJ1-2, the CDR3 gives the full variable domain: KAGVTQTPRYLIKTRGQQVTLSCSPISGHRSVSWYQQTPGQGLQFLFEYFSETQRNKGNFPGRFSGRQFSNSRSEMNVSTLELGDSALYLCASSLDPGEGGYTFGSGTRLTVV.

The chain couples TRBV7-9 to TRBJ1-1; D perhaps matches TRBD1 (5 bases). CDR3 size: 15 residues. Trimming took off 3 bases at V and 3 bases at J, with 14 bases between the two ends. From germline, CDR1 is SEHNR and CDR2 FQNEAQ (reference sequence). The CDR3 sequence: CASSFGGWGDTEAFF. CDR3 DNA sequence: TGTGCCAGCAGCTTCGGGGGTTGGGGGGACACTGAAGCTTTCTTT.

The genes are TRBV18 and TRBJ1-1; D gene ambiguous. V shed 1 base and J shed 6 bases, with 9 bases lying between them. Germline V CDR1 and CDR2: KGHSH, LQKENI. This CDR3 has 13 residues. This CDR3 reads CASSPRLGAEAFF. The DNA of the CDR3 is TGTGCCAGCTCACCACGACTAGGCGCTGAAGCTTTCTTT.

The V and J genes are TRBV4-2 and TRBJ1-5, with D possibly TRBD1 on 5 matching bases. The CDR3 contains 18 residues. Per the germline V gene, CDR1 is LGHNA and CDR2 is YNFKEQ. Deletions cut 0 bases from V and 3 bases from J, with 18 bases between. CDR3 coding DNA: TGTGCCAGCAGCCAAGATTGGGGCAGCAGGATCGTCAATCAGCCCCAGCATTTT. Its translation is CASSQDWGSRIVNQPQHF.

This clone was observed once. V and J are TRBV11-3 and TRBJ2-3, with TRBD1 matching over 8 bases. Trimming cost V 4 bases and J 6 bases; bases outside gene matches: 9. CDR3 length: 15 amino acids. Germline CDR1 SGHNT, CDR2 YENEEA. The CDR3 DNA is TGTGCCAGCAGCTCACTCCTAAACAGGGGGGATACGCAGTATTTT. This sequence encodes CASSSLLNRGDTQYF.

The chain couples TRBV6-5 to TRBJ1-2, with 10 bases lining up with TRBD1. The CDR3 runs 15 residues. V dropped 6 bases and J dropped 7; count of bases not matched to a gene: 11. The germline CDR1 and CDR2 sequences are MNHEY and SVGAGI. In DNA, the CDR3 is TGTGCCAGCAGGCTTGGGACAGGGGAGTTCGGTGGCTACACCTTC. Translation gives CASRLGTGEFGGYTF.

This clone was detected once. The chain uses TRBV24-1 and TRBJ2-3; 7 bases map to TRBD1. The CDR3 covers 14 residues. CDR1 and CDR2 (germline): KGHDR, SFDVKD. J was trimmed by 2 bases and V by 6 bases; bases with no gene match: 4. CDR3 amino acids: CATSRGQNTDTQYF. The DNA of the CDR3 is TGTGCCACCAGTCGGGGACAGAACACAGATACGCAGTATTTT.

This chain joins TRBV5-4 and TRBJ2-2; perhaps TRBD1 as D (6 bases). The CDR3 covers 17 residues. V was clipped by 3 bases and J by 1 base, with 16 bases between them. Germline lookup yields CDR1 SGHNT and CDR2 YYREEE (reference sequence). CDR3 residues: CASSSASGTLNTGELFF. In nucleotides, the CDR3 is TGTGCCAGCAGCTCGGCGTCCGGGACACTGAACACCGGGGAGCTGTTTTTT.

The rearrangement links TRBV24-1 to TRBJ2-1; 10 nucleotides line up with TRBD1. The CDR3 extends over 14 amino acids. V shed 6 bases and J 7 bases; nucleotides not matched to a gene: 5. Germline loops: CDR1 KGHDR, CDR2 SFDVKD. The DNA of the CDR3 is TGTGCCACCAGTTTTCGACAGGGGGCGAATGAGCAGTTCTTC. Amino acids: CATSFRQGANEQFF.

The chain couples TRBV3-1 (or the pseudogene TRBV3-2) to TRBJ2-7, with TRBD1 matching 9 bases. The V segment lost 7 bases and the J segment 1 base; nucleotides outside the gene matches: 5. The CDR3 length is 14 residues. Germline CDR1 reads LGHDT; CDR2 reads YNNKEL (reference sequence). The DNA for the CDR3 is TGTGCCAGCAAACCCGGGACAGGGTCCTACGAGCAGTACTTC. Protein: CASKPGTGSYEQYF.

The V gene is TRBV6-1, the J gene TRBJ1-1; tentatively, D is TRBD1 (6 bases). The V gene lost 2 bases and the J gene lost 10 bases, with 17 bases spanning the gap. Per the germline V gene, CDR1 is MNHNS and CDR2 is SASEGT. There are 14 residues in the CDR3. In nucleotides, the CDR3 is TGTGCCAGCAGTGAAAGCGAGGGGGTCTTGGGAGCTTTCTTT. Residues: CASSESEGVLGAFF.

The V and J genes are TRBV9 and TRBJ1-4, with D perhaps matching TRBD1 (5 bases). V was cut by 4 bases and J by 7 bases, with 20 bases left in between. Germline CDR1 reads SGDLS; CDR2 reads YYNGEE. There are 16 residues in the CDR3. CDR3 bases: TGTGCCAGCAGCTCAAGGGGAGGGCAGGGTGGTGAAAAACTGTTTTTT. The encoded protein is CASSSRGGQGGEKLFF.

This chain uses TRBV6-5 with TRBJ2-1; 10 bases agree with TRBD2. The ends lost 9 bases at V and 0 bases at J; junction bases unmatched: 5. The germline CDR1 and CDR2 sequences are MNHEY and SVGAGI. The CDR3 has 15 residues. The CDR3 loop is CASSGRQRSYNEQFF. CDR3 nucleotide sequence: TGTGCCAGTAGCGGGAGGCAACGCTCCTACAATGAGCAGTTCTTC.

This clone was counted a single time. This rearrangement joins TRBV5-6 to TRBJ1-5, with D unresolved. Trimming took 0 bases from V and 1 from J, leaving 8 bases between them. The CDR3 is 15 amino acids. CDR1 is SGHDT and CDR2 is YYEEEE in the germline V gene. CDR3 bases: TGTGCCAGCAGCTTGGGGGCGGGGAGCAATCAGCCCCAGCATTTT. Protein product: CASSLGAGSNQPQHF.

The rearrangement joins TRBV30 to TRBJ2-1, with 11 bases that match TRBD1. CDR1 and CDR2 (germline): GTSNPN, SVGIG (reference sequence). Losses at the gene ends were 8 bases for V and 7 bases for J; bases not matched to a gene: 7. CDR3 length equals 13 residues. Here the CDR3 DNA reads TGTGCCGGTGGACAGGGGGCAAGAAATGAGCAGTTCTTC. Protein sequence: CAGGQGARNEQFF.

DNA for the CDR3: TGCGCCAGCAGTGAGTCGGGGGGAACAGGCCTAGCCAAAAACATTCAGTACTTC. This gives the protein CASSESGGTGLAKNIQYF. This chain links TRBV10-2 with TRBJ2-4; D is possibly TRBD2 (6 bases). The CDR3 spans 18 residues. V was clipped by 0 bases and J by 0 bases, with 15 bases between them. Per the germline V gene, CDR1 is WSHSY and CDR2 is SAAADI.